Shown below are 19 T cell receptor beta chains from a single sample sequenced in a study of cytomegalovirus exposure and HLA in healthy donors. Use of 60 Vbeta and 13 Jbeta primers characterized the PCR. Libraries were prepared by immunoSEQ multiplex PCR; TCRdb keeps only in-frame clonotypes and omits some of them. Found here are about 130,000 clones, roughly three quarters of them singletons; the top ten hold around 2%. The sequenced sample consisted of PBMCs. The receptors derive from a middle-aged woman in good health and CMV-seronegative.

The chain carries TRBV7-9 and TRBJ2-7, with D hard to call. The germline CDR1 and CDR2 sequences are SEHNR and FQNEAQ (reference sequence). CDR3 length: 16 residues. The ends were cut back, 5 bases at V and 2 bases at J, with 19 bases in the middle. The CDR3 DNA is TGTGCCAGCAGCCCCTTGCCCGAGACACTTACCTACGAGCAGTACTTC. Protein sequence: CASSPLPETLTYEQYF.

The table lists this clone with a count of one. This chain links TRBV10-2 with TRBJ1-2; no firm D call. This CDR3 has 15 amino acids. The germline V gene encodes CDR1 WSHSY and CDR2 SAAADI. The V end was cut by 6 bases, the J end by 6 bases, with 20 bases between. The CDR3 nucleotides read TGCGCCAGCAGCAGTTGGCGCATGAGGCGGCATGGCTACACCTTC. Amino acid sequence: CASSSWRMRRHGYTF.

The sample holds a few counts of this clone. The genes are TRBV29-1 and TRBJ2-7, with D maybe TRBD2 (5 bases). Looked up from germline, CDR1 is SQVTM and CDR2 is ANQGSEA. V lost 0 bases and J 7 bases, leaving 16 bases between the germline ends. The CDR3 runs to 14 residues. The CDR3 protein is CSVEDLNSPGEQYF. CDR3 bases: TGCAGCGTTGAAGATCTTAATAGTCCGGGGGAGCAGTACTTC.

The chain joins TRBV4-1 to TRBJ2-7; TRBD1 aligns across 9 bases. The germline gives CDR1 MGHRA, CDR2 YSYEKL. The junction had 11 bases not matched to a gene; V was cut back by 0 bases and J by 11 bases. CDR3 size: 15 residues. CDR3 DNA sequence: TGCGCCAGCAGCCAAGAGGAGACAGGGGGGTTCGGGGAGTACTTC. Its translation: CASSQEETGGFGEYF.

This chain joins TRBV11-3 and TRBJ2-3, with TRBD2 matching 12 bases. Germline CDR1 SGHNT, CDR2 YENEEA. Germline trimming cut 5 bases from V and 3 bases from J; bases unmatched to any gene: 6. This CDR3 spans 16 amino acids. CDR3 sequence: CASSQGLAGRTDTQYF. The CDR3 DNA is TGTGCCAGCAGCCAAGGACTAGCGGGGAGAACAGATACGCAGTATTTT.

The chain carries TRBV27 and TRBJ2-2; 7 bases line up with TRBD2. CDR1 and CDR2 (germline): MNHEY, SMNVEV (reference sequence). This CDR3 comprises 14 residues. V was pared by 2 bases and J by 4 bases, with 1 base of the junction left unmatched. The CDR3 loop is CASSLGGGTGELFF. In DNA form, the CDR3 reads TGTGCCAGCAGTTTAGGGGGGGGCACCGGGGAGCTGTTTTTT.

This clone turned up a few times. The CDR3 spells CASSQEGQEYSPLHF. The CDR3 nucleotides read TGCGCCAGCAGCCAAGAGGGACAGGAATATTCACCCCTCCACTTT. The V call is TRBV4-1, the J call TRBJ1-6, with 8 nucleotides matching TRBD1. CDR1 MGHRA and CDR2 YSYEKL come from the germline V gene. The V and J ends lost 0 bases and 8 bases, in that order; junction bases with no gene match: 3. This CDR3 has 15 residues.

This chain joins TRBV19 and TRBJ1-1; a weak D match, TRBD1 (5 bases). The CDR3 totals 18 residues. CDR1 LNHDA and CDR2 SQIVND come from the germline V gene (reference sequence). The V end lost 0 bases, the J end lost 0 bases, and 17 bases lay between the germline ends. The CDR3, as DNA: TGTGCCAGTAGTATAGACCGGCCAGGGCGAACGTTGAACACTGAAGCTTTCTTT. It codes for CASSIDRPGRTLNTEAFF.

This clone was counted only a few times. V gene TRBV28 combines with J gene TRBJ2-1; D unresolved. The CDR3 contains 13 residues. The germline CDR1 and CDR2 sequences are MDHEN and SYDVKM. V dropped 1 base and J dropped 4 bases, with 5 bases sitting between them. This CDR3 is CASSLSSYNEQFF. The CDR3 DNA reads TGTGCCAGCAGTTTATCCAGTTACAATGAGCAGTTCTTC.

This clone was counted once. The chain links TRBV28 to TRBJ2-1, with TRBD2 identical over 7 bases. The CDR3 covers 15 residues. CDR1 and CDR2 from the germline V gene are MDHEN and SYDVKM. Germline trimming cut 5 bases from V and 3 bases from J; bases unmatched to any gene: 7. CDR3 DNA sequence: TGTGCCAGCAGTCGAGGGCGGGAGTACTACAATGAGCAGTTCTTC. Its translation is CASSRGREYYNEQFF.

The rearrangement uses TRBV27 and TRBJ2-1; TRBD1 matches at 8 bases. CDR1 and CDR2 (germline): MNHEY, SMNVEV (reference sequence). V lost 8 bases, J lost 7 bases, and 13 bases stayed unmatched. This CDR3 is 15 amino acids long. CDR3 protein: CASLLVQGALNEQFF. In nucleotides, the CDR3 is TGTGCCAGCCTCCTCGTCCAGGGGGCATTGAATGAGCAGTTCTTC.

The rearrangement links TRBV29-1 to TRBJ2-7, with D perhaps matching TRBD1 (5 bases). V was clipped by 4 bases and J by 6 bases, with 13 bases between them. Germline lookup yields CDR1 SQVTM and CDR2 ANQGSEA. The CDR3 is made up of 12 amino acids. CDR3 amino acids: CSVGQSASEQYF. The DNA for the CDR3 is TGCAGCGTTGGACAGTCGGCTTCCGAGCAGTACTTC.

The chain employs TRBV9 and TRBJ2-3; TRBD1 aligns across 7 bases. V lost 4 bases and J lost 6; bases outside the gene matches: 17. Germline CDR1 is SGDLS and CDR2 is YYNGEE. The CDR3 covers 17 residues. Here the CDR3 reads CASSPQLTGSRADTQYF. Here the CDR3 DNA reads TGTGCCAGCAGCCCCCAATTGACAGGGTCTAGAGCTGATACGCAGTATTTT.

The gene calls are TRBV9 and TRBJ2-2; D ambiguous. The CDR3 runs 15 residues. Trimming stripped 2 bases from V and 4 bases from J, with 12 bases between. Germline V lookup: CDR1 SGDLS, CDR2 YYNGEE. The CDR3: CASSVLGPITGELFF. The CDR3 DNA follows: TGTGCCAGCAGCGTGTTGGGCCCCATCACCGGGGAGCTGTTTTTT.

This clone was seen only once. The chain employs TRBV7-3 and TRBJ2-3, with D perhaps matching TRBD2 (6 bases). This CDR3 comprises 16 residues. V lost 5 bases and J 0 bases, leaving 15 bases between the germline ends. The germline gives CDR1 SGHTA, CDR2 FQGTGA. The CDR3 is CASSPGLSISTDTQYF. The CDR3 DNA reads as TGTGCCAGCAGCCCGGGACTTTCAATTAGCACAGATACGCAGTATTTT.

This clone was seen only once. V gene TRBV10-3 combines with J gene TRBJ2-3; D is perhaps TRBD2 (6 bases). The V gene's germline CDR1 is ENHRY and CDR2 SYGVKD. Deletions cut 8 bases from V and 5 bases from J, with 14 bases between. CDR3 length: 13 residues. CDR3 in amino acids: CAIQRAGGDTQYF. In nucleotides, the CDR3 is TGTGCCATCCAGAGGGCCGGGGGAGATACGCAGTATTTT.

The genes are TRBV2 and TRBJ2-7; the D gene is possibly TRBD1 (6 bases). Trimming pared 5 bases from V and 6 bases from J, leaving 17 bases between. The CDR3 covers 14 residues. The germline V gene has CDR1 SNHLY and CDR2 FYNNEI. CDR3 residues: CASSTTTTGSEQYF. The CDR3 DNA reads TGTGCCAGCAGTACCACTACGACAGGTAGCGAGCAGTACTTC.

The chain is built from TRBV4-1 and TRBJ1-6; the D gene is possibly TRBD1 (5 bases). The CDR3 extends over 16 amino acids. Germline assignment: CDR1 MGHRA and CDR2 YSYEKL. Between the trimmed V and J ends, which lost 7 bases and 1 base, there was a span of 14 bases. The CDR3 sequence: CASTRGRDSYNSPLHF. The CDR3 DNA reads TGCGCCAGCACCCGAGGCAGGGATTCCTATAATTCACCCCTCCACTTT.

The rearrangement uses TRBV7-9 and TRBJ1-1; 8 bases are a match to TRBD1. The CDR3 has 14 residues. The germline gives CDR1 SEHNR, CDR2 FQNEAQ (reference sequence). The V segment lost 6 bases and the J segment 3 bases; nucleotides outside the gene matches: 6. CDR3 DNA sequence: TGTGCCAGCAGGGGCGGGGGACAGGACACTGAAGCTTTCTTT. Amino acids: CASRGGGQDTEAFF.